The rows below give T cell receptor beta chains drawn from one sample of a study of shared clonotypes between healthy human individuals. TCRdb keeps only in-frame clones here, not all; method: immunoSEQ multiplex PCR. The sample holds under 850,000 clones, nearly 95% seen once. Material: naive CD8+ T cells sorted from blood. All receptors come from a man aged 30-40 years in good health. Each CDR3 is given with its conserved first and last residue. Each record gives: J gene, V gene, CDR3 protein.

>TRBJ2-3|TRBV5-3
CARSFGSFTDTQYF
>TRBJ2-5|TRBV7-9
CASSLKGNQETQYF
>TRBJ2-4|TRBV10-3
CAISERDVTAKNIQYF
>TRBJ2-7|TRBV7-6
CASSLGLAGFRYEQYF
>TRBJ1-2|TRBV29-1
CSVRTGESDGYTF
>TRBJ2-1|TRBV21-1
CASAGTRGCNEQFF
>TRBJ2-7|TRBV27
CASSFPAGEQYF
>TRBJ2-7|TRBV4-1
CASSQLADVYEQYF
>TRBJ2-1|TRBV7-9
CASSSAVAEQFF
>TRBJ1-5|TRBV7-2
CASSSGETWQPQHF
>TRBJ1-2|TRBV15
CATSNRDRGFPGYGYTF
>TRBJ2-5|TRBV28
CASSSGVTIGGETQYF
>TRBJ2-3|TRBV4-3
CASSQDTTSGSLTDTQYF
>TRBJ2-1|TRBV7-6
CASRADSYNEQFF
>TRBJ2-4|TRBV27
CASSPRTAAKNIQYF
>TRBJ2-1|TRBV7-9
CASSLLPGDNEQFF
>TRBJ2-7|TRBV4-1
CASSVRISSYEQYF
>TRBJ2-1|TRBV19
CASSTGWEQFF
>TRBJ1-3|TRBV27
CASSPGTSGNTIYF
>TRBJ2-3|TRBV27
CASRPLPGTSTDTQYF
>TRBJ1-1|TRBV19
CASSIGRTGNTEAFF
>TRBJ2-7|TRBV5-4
CASSLPGGDEQYF
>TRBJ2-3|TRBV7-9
CASNVAGGPADTQYF
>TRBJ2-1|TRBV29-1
CSAGLLRHNEQFF